One and the same sample provided the 24 T cell receptor beta chains below, sequenced in a study of blood T cells in healthy people across ages. A second PCR, run for about 7 to 11 cycles, used a sample-barcoded 5' primer plus a J-beta primer mix. Each CDR3 protein gets one entry after TCRdb re-called the 5' RACE reads with MiXCR. The sample lists some 1.5 million distinct CDR3 sequences, over 25% occurring once. Sequencing was done on a sample of blood. Every receptor here comes from a woman aged 25 to 39 in good health.

A single count supports this clonotype. This chain connects TRBV14 to TRBJ2-3; the D gene is possibly TRBD1 (5 bases). Trimming cost V 0 bases and J 6 bases, with 16 bases left between them. CDR1 and CDR2 from the germline V gene are SGHDN and FVKESK. The CDR3 has 16 residues. The CDR3 sequence: CASSQDMWGSSDTQYF. DNA for the CDR3: TGTGCCAGCAGCCAAGATATGTGGGGCTCTTCGGATACGCAGTATTTT.

This chain joins TRBV20-1 and TRBJ2-7, with a tentative D call TRBD1 (5 bases). This CDR3 has 12 residues. Germline lookup yields CDR1 DFQATT and CDR2 SNEGSKA (reference sequence). V gave up 5 bases and J gave up 0 bases, with 8 bases separating them. In nucleotides, the CDR3 is TGCAGTGCTGTGACAGACTCCTACGAGCAGTACTTC. Protein: CSAVTDSYEQYF.

The rearrangement joins TRBV3-1 to TRBJ2-2; 8 bases agree with TRBD2. The CDR3 runs to 14 residues. With 4 bases clipped from V and 9 bases from J, the junction kept 7 bases outside the gene matches. Germline V gives CDR1 LGHDT, CDR2 YNNKEL (reference sequence). CDR3 sequence (DNA): TGTGCCAGCAGCCCCTTTCGGGGGGGCCGGGAGCTGTTTTTT. Translating gives CASSPFRGGRELFF.

This clonotype was detected only a few times. V is TRBV10-1 and J is TRBJ2-7; 8 bases map to TRBD2. V trimming: 4 bases; J trimming: 7 bases; junction bases outside the gene matches: 6. CDR1 and CDR2 from the germline V gene are WNHNN and SYGVQD (reference sequence). The CDR3 runs 13 residues. This CDR3 reads CASSGREGSEQYF. Here the CDR3 DNA reads TGCGCCAGCAGTGGACGGGAGGGGAGTGAGCAGTACTTC.

CDR3 protein: CACVRDYIYEQYF. As DNA, the CDR3 is TGTGCCTGCGTCCGGGACTACATCTACGAGCAGTACTTC. The chain uses TRBV30 and TRBJ2-7, with 7 positions matching TRBD2. In germline, CDR1 is GTSNPN, CDR2 SVGIG (reference sequence). The CDR3 loop spans 13 amino acids. Losses at the gene ends were 6 bases for V and 3 bases for J; bases not matched to a gene: 8.

The CDR3 nucleotides are TGCAGTGCTAGAGATAAGGTTCGACAGGGCTATGGCTACACCTTC. Translated: CSARDKVRQGYGYTF. V and J are TRBV20-1 and TRBJ1-2, with 7 bases that match TRBD1. There are 15 residues in the CDR3. Germline V gene sequence: CDR1 DFQATT, CDR2 SNEGSKA (reference sequence). J was trimmed by 4 bases and V by 0 bases; bases with no gene match: 8.

This sequence joins TRBV5-1 and TRBJ2-3, with TRBD2 matching over 14 bases. Trimming cost V 4 bases and J 11 bases; bases outside gene matches: 12. There are 16 residues in the CDR3. The germline V gene has CDR1 SGHRS and CDR2 YFSETQ. The CDR3 protein is CASSVGLAGGLTEQYF. The CDR3 nucleotides read TGCGCCAGCAGCGTCGGACTAGCGGGGGGCCTGACAGAGCAGTATTTT.

The table lists this clonotype with a few counts. The chain employs TRBV12-3 or TRBV12-4 and TRBJ1-2; possible D gene TRBD1, 5 bases. This CDR3 has 17 amino acids. V was trimmed by 7 bases and J by 5 bases, leaving 26 bases between them. The CDR3 is CASTPMGRALRSYGYTF. CDR3 nucleotides: TGTGCCAGCACCCCGATGGGCAGGGCCCTACGGAGTTATGGCTACACCTTC.

The chain combines TRBV6-6 with TRBJ1-3; D remains ambiguous. The CDR3 runs to 14 residues. V was clipped by 2 bases and J by 0 bases, with 5 bases between them. Germline V CDR1 and CDR2: MNHNY, SVGAGI (reference sequence). The CDR3 here is CASSYVGSGNTIYF. In nucleotides, the CDR3 is TGTGCCAGCAGTTACGTAGGCTCTGGAAACACCATATATTTT.

The chain joins TRBV2 to TRBJ2-1; 7 positions agree with TRBD1. This CDR3 spans 15 amino acids. J gave up 4 bases and V 8 bases, and 11 bases lay outside the gene matches. Germline loops: CDR1 SNHLY, CDR2 FYNNEI. The CDR3 region has the DNA TGTGCCAGCTCCTACCGGGACAGACAATACAATGAGCAGTTCTTC. Translating it yields CASSYRDRQYNEQFF. The whole variable domain, remainder taken from reference TRBV2 and TRBJ2-1, is EPEVTQTPSHQVTQMGQEVILRCVPISNHLYFYWYRQILGQKVEFLVSFYNNEISEKSEIFDDQFSVERPDGSNFTLKIRSTKLEDSAMYFCASSYRDRQYNEQFFGPGTRLTVL.

V is TRBV7-8 and J is TRBJ2-5; 8 bases are shared with TRBD1. Unmatched junction bases numbered 18, after V lost 5 bases and J lost 13 bases. Germline CDR1 reads SGHVS; CDR2 reads FQNEAQ. This CDR3 has 15 residues. The CDR3 coding sequence is TGTGCCAGCAGCCTACAGGGGGGTGCGGTGAGCGGGCGGTACTTC. Protein sequence: CASSLQGGAVSGRYF.

This chain links TRBV24-1 with TRBJ2-1; 12 nucleotides align to TRBD2. The CDR3 length is 15 residues. V was pared by 5 bases and J by 8 bases, with 6 bases of the junction left unmatched. Per the germline V gene, CDR1 is KGHDR and CDR2 is SFDVKD. The CDR3 reads CATSATSGSGDEQFF. In nucleotides, the CDR3 is TGTGCCACCAGTGCGACTAGCGGGAGTGGGGATGAGCAGTTCTTC.

The V and J genes are TRBV27 and TRBJ1-1; D is unresolved. The length of the CDR3 is 16 residues. Germline CDR1 reads MNHEY; CDR2 reads SMNVEV (reference sequence). The germline V and J ends were trimmed by 1 base and 1 base, with 13 bases remaining between them. The CDR3 protein is CASSLFSGLRNTEAFF. In DNA form, the CDR3 reads TGTGCCAGCAGTTTATTTTCCGGACTACGGAACACTGAAGCTTTCTTT.

Many counts were recorded for this clonotype. This chain uses TRBV20-1 with TRBJ2-1, with 9 bases lining up with TRBD2. The J segment lost 5 bases and the V segment lost 6 bases, leaving 11 bases of the junction unmatched. The CDR3 covers 15 residues. Germline CDR1 DFQATT, CDR2 SNEGSKA (reference sequence). CDR3 sequence: CSAPWAGGPHNEQFF. The CDR3 DNA sequence: TGCAGTGCGCCGTGGGCGGGGGGGCCCCACAATGAGCAGTTCTTC.

This clonotype was detected a few times. The chain uses TRBV5-1 and TRBJ2-3; D perhaps matches TRBD1 (6 bases). V was shortened by 2 bases and J by 5 bases, with 18 bases between the two germline ends. CDR1 is SGHRS and CDR2 is YFSETQ in the germline V gene. The CDR3 sequence is 16 residues long. DNA of the CDR3: TGCGCCAGCAGCTTACCCGGGACAAGATTCGGAGATACGCAGTATTTT. Amino acids: CASSLPGTRFGDTQYF.

This chain connects TRBV4-3 to TRBJ2-2; TRBD2 is a possible D gene (5 bases). Germline V CDR1 and CDR2: LGHNA, YSLEER. This CDR3 spans 15 amino acids. The V end lost 4 bases, the J end lost 1 base, and 10 bases lay between the germline ends. This chain's CDR3 is CASSPGLLNTGELFF. The CDR3 region has the DNA TGCGCCAGCAGCCCCGGACTGTTGAACACCGGGGAGCTGTTTTTT.

This clonotype was counted a few times. This chain connects TRBV20-1 to TRBJ2-1; D is undetermined. The germline CDR1 and CDR2 sequences are DFQATT and SNEGSKA (reference sequence). The CDR3 is 14 amino acids. V lost 0 bases and J lost 5, with 11 bases in between. As DNA, the CDR3 is TGCAGTGCTAGAGATCCAGCCCGAGACAATGAGCAGTTCTTC. Protein sequence: CSARDPARDNEQFF.

The rearrangement uses TRBV20-1 and TRBJ2-1, with D unresolved. Trimming shortened V by 0 bases and J by 0 bases, and 9 bases separated the two germline ends. CDR3 length equals 15 residues. CDR1 DFQATT and CDR2 SNEGSKA come from the germline V gene (reference sequence). The chain's CDR3 is CSARDSRGSYNEQFF. CDR3 nucleotides: TGCAGTGCTAGAGATAGTAGAGGCTCCTACAATGAGCAGTTCTTC.

This clonotype has ten or more counts. The chain has TRBV20-1 and TRBJ2-1; 7 bases line up with TRBD2. Germline CDR1 DFQATT, CDR2 SNEGSKA (reference sequence). The J segment lost 7 bases and the V segment lost 8 bases, leaving 11 bases of the junction unmatched. CDR3 length: 13 residues. CDR3 sequence: CSSLAAYSNEQFF. CDR3 DNA: TGCAGTTCCCTAGCGGCCTATAGTAATGAGCAGTTCTTC.

At least ten counts were recorded for this clonotype. The chain uses TRBV6-5 and TRBJ2-7; D is uncertain. The length of the CDR3 is 13 residues. V was shortened by 6 bases and J by 0 bases, with 9 bases between the two germline ends. Germline lookup yields CDR1 MNHEY and CDR2 SVGAGI. The CDR3 DNA is TGTGCCAGCAGCCACCAGAGCTCCTACGAGCAGTACTTC. This encodes CASSHQSSYEQYF.

This clonotype showed up many times. This chain uses TRBV7-9 with TRBJ2-1; 8 nucleotides align to TRBD2. J was trimmed by 2 bases and V by 6 bases; bases with no gene match: 6. The CDR3 runs 15 residues. The germline gives CDR1 SEHNR, CDR2 FQNEAQ (reference sequence). CDR3 sequence reads: CASSLLAGTYNEQFF. DNA for the CDR3: TGTGCCAGCAGTCTTCTAGCGGGCACCTACAATGAGCAGTTCTTC.

The table lists this clonotype with a few counts. The V gene is TRBV9, the J gene TRBJ2-3; 11 bases match TRBD2. Germline CDR1 SGDLS, CDR2 YYNGEE. V lost 3 bases to trimming and J lost 4 bases; unmatched junction nucleotides: 4. CDR3 length: 15 residues. The CDR3 region has the DNA TGTGCCAGCAGCGATAGCGGGGGGGTCTCAGATACGCAGTATTTT. This encodes CASSDSGGVSDTQYF.

The chain recombines TRBV5-1 with TRBJ1-1; D might be TRBD1 (6 bases). The CDR3 has 14 amino acids. CDR1 and CDR2 from the germline V gene are SGHRS and YFSETQ. Trimming removed 5 bases from V and 1 base from J, with 12 bases in between. The CDR3 DNA reads as TGCGCCAGCAGATCCGGGACAACGAACACTGAAGCTTTCTTT. Protein product: CASRSGTTNTEAFF.

The chain recombines TRBV7-9 with TRBJ2-1, with 13 nucleotides matching TRBD2. The germline V gene has CDR1 SEHNR and CDR2 FQNEAQ (reference sequence). The CDR3 is made up of 16 amino acids. Unmatched junction bases numbered 10, after V lost 5 bases and J lost 9 bases. Written as DNA, the CDR3 is TGTGCCAGCAGCCCCAGGACTAGCGGGAGTTTAAGTGAGCAGTTCTTC. Amino acids: CASSPRTSGSLSEQFF.